This TCR beta chain appears in the sequencing data of a study of chemoradiotherapy in HPV16-positive cancers. Assay used: immunoSEQ multiplex PCR; TCRdb lists only in-frame clones, some missing. This sample carries around 2,200 clones, roughly 70% of them seen once, and the ten largest clones take about 25%. Samples were taken several times over chemoradiotherapy. Findings and limits, study-wide: Candidate HPV-specific clones and E7-related TCR motifs grew in tumor during treatment.

This clone is a singleton in its sample. Its matching antigen is unknown. The receptor was isolated from a human donor with HPV-associated anogenital cancer. The sample in question was tumor tissue, obtained from a patient who underwent chemoradiotherapy.

The CDR3 protein is CASSGQGVSEQYF. The CDR3 coding sequence is TGTGCCAGCAGCGGACAGGGAGTAAGTGAGCAGTACTTC. V is TRBV28 and J is TRBJ2-7, with 8 bases identical to TRBD1. Germline values: CDR1 MDHEN, CDR2 SYDVKM. With V trimmed by 6 bases and J by 7 bases, 8 bases remained unmatched. The CDR3 runs to 13 residues.